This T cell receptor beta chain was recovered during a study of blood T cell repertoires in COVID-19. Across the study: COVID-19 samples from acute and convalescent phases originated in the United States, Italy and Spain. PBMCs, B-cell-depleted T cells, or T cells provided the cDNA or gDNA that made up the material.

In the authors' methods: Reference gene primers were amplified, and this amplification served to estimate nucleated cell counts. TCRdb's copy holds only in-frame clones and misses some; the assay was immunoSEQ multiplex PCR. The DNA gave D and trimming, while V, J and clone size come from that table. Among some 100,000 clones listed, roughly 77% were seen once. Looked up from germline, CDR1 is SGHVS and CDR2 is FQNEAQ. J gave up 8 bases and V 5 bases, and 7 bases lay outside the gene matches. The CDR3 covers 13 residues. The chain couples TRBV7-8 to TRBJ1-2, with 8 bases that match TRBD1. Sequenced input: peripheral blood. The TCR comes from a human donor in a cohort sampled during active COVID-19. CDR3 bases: TGTGCCAGCAGCCGAGACAGGGGAGTGGGCTACACCTTC. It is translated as CASSRDRGVGYTF.